A single sample gave rise to the 28 T cell receptor beta chains below, sequenced in a study of T cells in Graves' hyperthyroidism and ophthalmopathy. RNA transcripts yielded amplified TCR beta CDR3 regions. HTBI primers drove first-round RT-PCR of the TCR CDR3. Each CDR3 protein is one row after TCRdb ran MiXCR on the multiplex PCR reads. The table has 250,000 to 300,000 distinct CDR3 sequences, over 15% seen once. Sequenced material: blood. Source of these receptors: a woman aged 55 to 70 with Graves' ophthalmopathy.

Many counts were recorded for this clonotype. The J gene is TRBJ2-7, the V gene TRBV6-1, with 9 bases lining up with TRBD1. The CDR3 covers 16 residues. V was pared by 6 bases and J by 3 bases, with 12 bases of the junction left unmatched. The germline V gene has CDR1 MNHNS and CDR2 SASEGT. CDR3 protein: CASSTPTGTGNYEQYF. DNA for the CDR3: TGTGCCAGCAGCACCCCCACCGGGACAGGGAACTACGAGCAGTACTTC.

This clonotype has ten or more counts. The chain combines TRBV27 with TRBJ1-6; TRBD1 matches at 10 bases. The CDR3 covers 13 residues. The germline gives CDR1 MNHEY, CDR2 SMNVEV (reference sequence). Trimming at V came to 8 bases and at J to 9 bases, leaving 4 bases not matched to a gene. The CDR3 bases are TGTGCCAGCGGACAGGGGGAGGGTTCACCCCTCCACTTT. It is translated as CASGQGEGSPLHF.

V is TRBV19 and J is TRBJ1-6; 7 bases fit TRBD1. V trimming: 5 bases; J trimming: 8 bases; junction bases outside the gene matches: 12. The CDR3 runs 16 residues. The germline V gene has CDR1 LNHDA and CDR2 SQIVND (reference sequence). The CDR3 coding sequence is TGTGCCAGTAGTGCGGGACAGCCGTTTTCGGATTCACCCCTCCACTTT. Translated, it gives CASSAGQPFSDSPLHF. Filled out from reference TRBV19 and TRBJ1-6, the complete variable domain reads DGGITQSPKYLFRKEGQNVTLSCEQNLNHDAMYWYRQDPGQGLRLIYYSQIVNDFQKGDIAEGYSVSREKKESFPLTVTSAQKNPTAFYLCASSAGQPFSDSPLHFGNGTRLTVT.

This clonotype was detected a few times. The V and J genes are TRBV15 and TRBJ2-1, with D uncertain. The CDR3 is made up of 14 amino acids. Germline-derived CDR1 and CDR2 are LNHNV and YYDKDF (reference sequence). Between the trimmed V and J ends, which lost 1 base and 4 bases, there was a span of 8 bases. CDR3 sequence (DNA): TGTGCCACCAGCAGAGGTGAACTTTACAATGAGCAGTTCTTC. As protein: CATSRGELYNEQFF.

The V and J genes are TRBV7-2 and TRBJ2-7; D unresolved. The CDR3 sequence is 14 residues long. The V and J ends lost 4 bases and 2 bases respectively, with 12 bases between them. Germline values: CDR1 SGHTA, CDR2 FQGNSA. The CDR3 is CASSYQANTYEQYF. DNA of the CDR3: TGTGCCAGCAGCTACCAGGCAAACACCTACGAGCAGTACTTC.

The sample holds many counts of this clonotype. This chain uses TRBV18 with TRBJ2-7; 9 nucleotides line up with TRBD2. The CDR3 has 15 amino acids. The V segment lost 5 bases and the J segment 6 bases; nucleotides outside the gene matches: 11. The germline CDR1 and CDR2 sequences are KGHSH and LQKENI. Here the CDR3 reads CASSASGRPEGEQYF. CDR3 bases: TGTGCCAGCTCAGCGAGCGGGAGGCCGGAGGGCGAGCAGTACTTC.

There are many counts of this clonotype. V usage is TRBV12-3 or TRBV12-4 and J usage is TRBJ1-2; a possible D gene is TRBD1 (5 bases). The germline V and J ends were trimmed by 6 bases and 1 base, with 15 bases remaining between them. This CDR3 is 15 amino acids long. The CDR3 spells CASSWGGHFNYGYTF. The CDR3 bases are TGTGCCAGCAGCTGGGGAGGACACTTTAACTATGGCTACACCTTC.

The chain employs TRBV7-2 and TRBJ1-1, with 10 bases identical to TRBD1. Germline V gene data show CDR1 as SGHTA and CDR2 as FQGNSA. The V and J ends lost 5 bases and 4 bases, in that order; junction bases with no gene match: 10. The CDR3 loop spans 16 amino acids. CDR3 amino acids: CASSDKTGGAGTEAFF. DNA for the CDR3: TGTGCCAGCAGCGATAAGACAGGGGGCGCGGGCACTGAAGCTTTCTTT.

Turning to this clonotype: A clone one base away is much larger, so this may be a read error. This rearrangement joins TRBV20-1 to TRBJ1-2; possible D gene TRBD1, 6 bases. From germline, CDR1 is DFQATT and CDR2 SNEGSKA (reference sequence). The V end lost 3 bases, the J end lost 8 bases, and 19 bases lay between the germline ends. The length of the CDR3 is 14 residues. In DNA form, the CDR3 reads TGCAGTGCTAGGCGCCGAAGGGGGGCGGAGGGCTACACCTTC. Protein product: CSARRRRGAEGYTF.

This clonotype was seen ten or more times. The chain links TRBV6-2 or TRBV6-3 to TRBJ1-1; D may be TRBD1 (5 bases). CDR1 MNHEY and CDR2 SVGEGT come from the germline V gene. With 8 bases removed from V and 6 bases from J, the gap between germline ends came to 16 bases. The CDR3 length is 13 residues. The CDR3 DNA reads as TGTGCCAGCCGGGAGGACGGGGACGCTGAAGCTTTCTTT. Translated: CASREDGDAEAFF.

This clonotype has only a few counts. V and J are TRBV5-6 and TRBJ1-4, with TRBD1 identical over 7 bases. V lost 3 bases and J lost 4; bases outside the gene matches: 6. The germline gives CDR1 SGHDT, CDR2 YYEEEE. This CDR3 spans 15 amino acids. CDR3 loop: CASSSTDRLNEKLFF. CDR3 coding DNA: TGTGCCAGCAGCTCGACGGACAGGCTTAATGAAAAACTGTTTTTT.

The CDR3 DNA reads TGTGCCAGCACCGGAGGACTAGCGGAGAACAATGAGCAGTTCTTC. Protein sequence: CASTGGLAENNEQFF. The chain employs TRBV6-1 and TRBJ2-1, with 10 positions matching TRBD2. Unmatched junction bases numbered 8, after V lost 7 bases and J lost 5 bases. Germline values: CDR1 MNHNS, CDR2 SASEGT. This CDR3 contains 15 residues.

The sample holds many counts of this clonotype. The genes are TRBV28 and TRBJ1-1; a weak D match, TRBD1 (5 bases). Germline-derived CDR1 and CDR2 are MDHEN and SYDVKM. The V and J ends lost 3 bases and 6 bases respectively, with 11 bases between them. This CDR3 spans 13 amino acids. CDR3 sequence: CASSLMGRPEAFF. The CDR3 DNA reads TGTGCCAGCAGTTTGATGGGGCGTCCTGAAGCTTTCTTT.

This clonotype has a count of ten or more. This chain links TRBV11-2 with TRBJ1-1; TRBD1 aligns across 8 bases. V was clipped by 3 bases and J by 4 bases; unmatched bases: 1. Germline assignment: CDR1 SGHAT and CDR2 FQNNGV. The CDR3 totals 13 residues. The CDR3 here is CASSFTGGTEAFF. CDR3 sequence (DNA): TGTGCCAGCAGCTTCACAGGGGGCACTGAAGCTTTCTTT. The whole variable domain, filled in from reference TRBV11-2 and TRBJ1-1, reads EAGVAQSPRYKIIEKRQSVAFWCNPISGHATLYWYQQILGQGPKLLIQFQNNGVVDDSQLPKDRFSAERLKGVDSTLKIQPAKLEDSAVYLCASSFTGGTEAFFGQGTRLTVV.

This clonotype was picked up many times. This chain joins TRBV7-8 and TRBJ1-1; 10 positions match TRBD1. J lost 3 bases, V lost 1 base, and 8 bases had no gene match. The CDR3 is 17 amino acids. Germline V gene sequence: CDR1 SGHVS, CDR2 FQNEAQ. The CDR3 loop is CASSLEGVGQGYTEAFF. Written as DNA, the CDR3 is TGTGCCAGCAGCTTAGAGGGGGTGGGACAGGGGTACACTGAAGCTTTCTTT. The variable domain in full, with the rest retrieved from reference TRBV7-8 and TRBJ1-1, is GAGVSQSPRYKVAKRGQDVALRCDPISGHVSLFWYQQALGQGPEFLTYFQNEAQLDKSGLPSDRFFAERPEGSVSTLKIQRTQQEDSAVYLCASSLEGVGQGYTEAFFGQGTRLTVV.

In its sample, this clonotype was seen many times. The chain is built from TRBV30 and TRBJ2-1; TRBD2 might be the D (5 bases). The length of the CDR3 is 14 residues. The ends were cut back, 8 bases at V and 4 bases at J, with 18 bases in the middle. The germline CDR1 and CDR2 sequences are GTSNPN and SVGIG (reference sequence). The CDR3 nucleotides read TGTGCCGGTGGGGTCCTGGGCGGGTACAATGAGCAGTTCTTC. This encodes CAGGVLGGYNEQFF.

This clonotype was detected many times. V is TRBV27 and J is TRBJ1-2, with TRBD1 as a possible D gene (5 bases). Germline values: CDR1 MNHEY, CDR2 SMNVEV (reference sequence). Trimming stripped 2 bases from V and 4 bases from J, with 11 bases between. This CDR3 is 14 amino acids long. The CDR3 bases are TGTGCCAGCAGTTTAAAGGCAGGGTTCTATGGCTACACCTTC. This encodes CASSLKAGFYGYTF.

V and J are TRBV20-1 and TRBJ1-2, with 7 bases fitting TRBD1. Trimming removed 3 bases from V and 5 bases from J; junction bases left unmatched: 6. The CDR3 loop spans 13 amino acids. Germline lookup yields CDR1 DFQATT and CDR2 SNEGSKA (reference sequence). The CDR3 DNA follows: TGCAGTGCTAGGGACGACAGGGAATATGGCTACACCTTC. It codes for CSARDDREYGYTF.

In its sample, this clonotype was seen a few times. The chain recombines TRBV9 with TRBJ2-3, with a possible D match to TRBD2 (7 bases). CDR1 and CDR2 from the germline V gene are SGDLS and YYNGEE. The CDR3 consists of 16 residues. Between the trimmed V and J ends, which lost 4 bases and 1 base, there was a span of 16 bases. The CDR3 spells CASSLKGGAGTDTQYF. The CDR3 DNA reads as TGTGCCAGCAGCCTCAAGGGGGGGGCCGGCACAGATACGCAGTATTTT.

This clonotype was seen ten or more times. The J gene is TRBJ2-7, the V gene TRBV7-2; 11 bases fit TRBD2. CDR3 length: 16 amino acids. V dropped 5 bases and J dropped 2; count of bases not matched to a gene: 8. Germline loops: CDR1 SGHTA, CDR2 FQGNSA. CDR3: CASSPASGGTPYEQYF. The CDR3 DNA reads TGTGCCAGCAGCCCGGCTAGCGGGGGGACCCCCTACGAGCAGTACTTC. The variable domain in full, with the rest retrieved from reference TRBV7-2 and TRBJ2-7, is GAGVSQSPSNKVTEKGKDVELRCDPISGHTALYWYRQSLGQGLEFLIYFQGNSAPDKSGLPSDRFSAERTGGSVSTLTIQRTQQEDSAVYLCASSPASGGTPYEQYFGPGTRLTVT.

There are many counts of this clonotype. The J gene is TRBJ2-1, the V gene TRBV6-1; D gene unclear. CDR3 length: 13 residues. Germline CDR1 reads MNHNS; CDR2 reads SASEGT. Trimming stripped 5 bases from V and 2 bases from J, with 7 bases between. CDR3: CASSSRTYNEQFF. The CDR3 DNA is TGTGCCAGCAGTTCACGGACCTACAATGAGCAGTTCTTC.

The sample holds many counts of this clonotype. V and J are TRBV27 and TRBJ2-5, with TRBD1 matching over 8 bases. Germline lookup yields CDR1 MNHEY and CDR2 SMNVEV (reference sequence). J gave up 5 bases and V 6 bases, and 11 bases lay outside the gene matches. The CDR3 loop spans 15 amino acids. This chain's CDR3 is CASSRFPDRVETQYF. CDR3 DNA: TGTGCCAGCAGCCGGTTCCCGGACAGGGTGGAGACCCAGTACTTC.

The chain has TRBV6-1 and TRBJ2-2, with D perhaps TRBD1 (5 bases). Germline loops: CDR1 MNHNS, CDR2 SASEGT. The V end was cut by 6 bases, the J end by 0 bases, with 8 bases between. This CDR3 comprises 14 residues. CDR3 residues: CASRDTSNTGELFF. The CDR3 DNA follows: TGTGCCAGCAGGGACACATCGAACACCGGGGAGCTGTTTTTT.

V is TRBV19 and J is TRBJ1-5; D uncertain. The germline V and J ends were trimmed by 3 bases and 7 bases, with 16 bases remaining between them. CDR3 size: 15 residues. The germline V gene encodes CDR1 LNHDA and CDR2 SQIVND (reference sequence). For the CDR3, the DNA is TGTGCCAGTAGTATGACGGTGTGGGTTGTGCAGCCCCAGCATTTT. Residues: CASSMTVWVVQPQHF.

This clonotype was recorded many times. The gene calls are TRBV6-1 and TRBJ1-1; D unclear. Germline CDR1 is MNHNS and CDR2 is SASEGT. V was trimmed by 7 bases and J by 8 bases, leaving 17 bases between them. The CDR3 loop spans 13 amino acids. CDR3 sequence (DNA): TGTGCCAGCAATGCTGGTCGCTCATCCGAAGCTTTCTTT. The encoded protein is CASNAGRSSEAFF.

Ten or more counts support this clonotype. CDR3 in amino acids: CASSPTATSNYGYTF. Here the CDR3 DNA reads TGTGCCAGCTCACCCACAGCAACCTCTAACTATGGCTACACCTTC. The genes are TRBV18 and TRBJ1-2; D unclear. The CDR3 is made up of 15 amino acids. Trimming took 3 bases from V and 0 from J, leaving 11 bases between them. The germline V gene encodes CDR1 KGHSH and CDR2 LQKENI.

On this clonotype: Since no conserved phenylalanine or tryptophan closes the CDR3, a read error is the likely cause. J is TRBJ1-5 and V is TRBV6-1; D gene uncertain. In germline, CDR1 is MNHNS, CDR2 SASEGT. This CDR3 region has 17 residues. V lost 6 bases and J 2 bases, leaving 20 bases between the germline ends. DNA for the CDR3: TGTGCCAGCAGCCCGGGAAGGACCTTGCTTGGCAATCAGCCCCAGCATCTT. Translated: CASSPGRTLLGNQPQHL.

The rearrangement uses TRBV4-3 and TRBJ1-2; TRBD1 is a possible D gene (6 bases). V was pared by 0 bases and J by 7 bases, with 15 bases between. The CDR3 spans 15 residues. Germline CDR1 and CDR2: LGHNA and YSLEER. The CDR3 DNA follows: TGCGCCAGCAGCCAAGATCCAGGGGATCTCTTTGGCTACACCTTC. It codes for CASSQDPGDLFGYTF.